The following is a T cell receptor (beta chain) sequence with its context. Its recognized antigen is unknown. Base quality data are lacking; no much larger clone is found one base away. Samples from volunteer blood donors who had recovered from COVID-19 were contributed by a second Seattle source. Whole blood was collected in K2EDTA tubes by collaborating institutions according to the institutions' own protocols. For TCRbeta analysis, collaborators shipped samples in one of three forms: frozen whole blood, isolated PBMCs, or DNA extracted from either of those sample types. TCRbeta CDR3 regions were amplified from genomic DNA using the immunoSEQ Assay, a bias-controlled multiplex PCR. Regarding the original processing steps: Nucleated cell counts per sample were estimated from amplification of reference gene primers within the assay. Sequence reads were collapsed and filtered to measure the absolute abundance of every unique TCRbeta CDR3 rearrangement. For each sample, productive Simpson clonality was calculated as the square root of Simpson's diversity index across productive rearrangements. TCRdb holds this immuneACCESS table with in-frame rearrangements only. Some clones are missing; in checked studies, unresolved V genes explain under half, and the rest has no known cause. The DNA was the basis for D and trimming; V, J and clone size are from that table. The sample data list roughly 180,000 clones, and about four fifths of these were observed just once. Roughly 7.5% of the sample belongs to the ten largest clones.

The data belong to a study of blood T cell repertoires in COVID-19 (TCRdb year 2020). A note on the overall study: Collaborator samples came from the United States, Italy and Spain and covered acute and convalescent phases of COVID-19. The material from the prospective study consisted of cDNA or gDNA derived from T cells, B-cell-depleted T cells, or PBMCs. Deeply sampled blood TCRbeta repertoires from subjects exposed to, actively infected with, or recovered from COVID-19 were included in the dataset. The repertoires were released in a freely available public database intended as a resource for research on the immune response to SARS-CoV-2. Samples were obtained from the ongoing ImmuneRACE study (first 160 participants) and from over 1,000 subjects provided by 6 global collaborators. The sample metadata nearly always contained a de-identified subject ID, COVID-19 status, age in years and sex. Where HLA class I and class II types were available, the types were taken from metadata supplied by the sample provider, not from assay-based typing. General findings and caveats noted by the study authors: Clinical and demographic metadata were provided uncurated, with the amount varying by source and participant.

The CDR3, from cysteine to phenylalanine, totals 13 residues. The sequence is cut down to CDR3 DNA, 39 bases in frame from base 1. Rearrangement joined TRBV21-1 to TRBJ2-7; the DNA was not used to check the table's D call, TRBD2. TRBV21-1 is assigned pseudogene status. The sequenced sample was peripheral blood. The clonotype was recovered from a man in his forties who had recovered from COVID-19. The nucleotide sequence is TGTGCCAGTATCCTAGCGGAGGCCTACGAGCAGTACTTC. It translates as CASILAEAYEQYF.